Each of the 32 T cell receptor beta chains below was sequenced from the same sample in a study of identical twins. TCRdb ran MiXCR on the 5' RACE reads and lists one entry per CDR3 protein. The table lists some 240,000 distinct CDR3 sequences, about 8.5% of them singletons. These data were likewise used in another study, on yellow fever vaccine responses in identical twins.

The source material was CD8+ T cells sorted from blood. The receptors here all came from a woman aged 18-29 years in good health.

There are a few counts of this clonotype. This chain uses TRBV7-2 with TRBJ2-7; D is uncertain. V was trimmed by 3 bases and J by 0 bases, leaving 9 bases between them. This CDR3 has 14 amino acids. Germline V gene lookup returns CDR1 SGHTA and CDR2 FQGNSA. CDR3 bases: TGTGCCAGCAGCTTCGATGGCAGCTCCTACGAGCAGTACTTC. Translation gives CASSFDGSSYEQYF. Variable domain in full (rest from reference TRBV7-2 and TRBJ2-7): GAGVSQSPSNKVTEKGKDVELRCDPISGHTALYWYRQSLGQGLEFLIYFQGNSAPDKSGLPSDRFSAERTGGSVSTLTIQRTQQEDSAVYLCASSFDGSSYEQYFGPGTRLTVT.

This clonotype was counted at least ten times. This chain connects TRBV11-1 to TRBJ2-7, with 8 positions matching TRBD2. In germline, CDR1 is SGHAT, CDR2 FQDESV (reference sequence). This CDR3 is built from 15 residues. Trimming cost V 2 bases and J 5 bases; bases outside gene matches: 8. As DNA, the CDR3 is TGTGCCAGCAGCTTAACGGGACTAGTCACTGACGAGCAGTACTTC. This encodes CASSLTGLVTDEQYF.

This clonotype was seen ten or more times. This chain uses TRBV28 with TRBJ2-5; 8 nucleotides agree with TRBD1. CDR3 length: 14 amino acids. Per germline, CDR1 MDHEN and CDR2 SYDVKM. The V gene end was trimmed by 3 bases and the J gene end by 4 bases; junction bases not matched to a gene: 4. CDR3 amino acids: CASSLFGQGETQYF. DNA for the CDR3: TGTGCCAGCAGTTTGTTCGGACAGGGAGAGACCCAGTACTTC.

This clonotype was observed a few times. The V and J genes are TRBV21-1 and TRBJ2-7; the DNA was not compared with TRBD2, the D call given in the table. TRBV21-1 is designated a pseudogene. The CDR3 loop spans 16 amino acids. This chain's CDR3 is CASSKGSGRAVYEQYF. In DNA form, the CDR3 reads TGTGCCAGCAGCAAAGGTAGCGGGAGGGCAGTCTACGAGCAGTACTTC.

V gene TRBV3-1 combines with J gene TRBJ1-1; 8 bases line up with TRBD1. The CDR3 loop spans 16 amino acids. Germline V gives CDR1 LGHDT, CDR2 YNNKEL (reference sequence). V trimming: 3 bases; J trimming: 4 bases; junction bases outside the gene matches: 10. The CDR3 DNA reads TGTGCCAGCAGCCAGGAGGGAGGTACAGGGGGCACTGAAGCTTTCTTT. Protein product: CASSQEGGTGGTEAFF.

This clonotype showed up just a few times. The junction and the germline gene differ at one end; a read error may be behind it. This chain connects TRBV11-3 to TRBJ1-1; D remains ambiguous. CDR1 and CDR2 from the germline V gene are SGHNT and YENEEA. This CDR3 has 13 amino acids. As DNA, the CDR3 is TGTGCCTGCAGCAATGGCCTGAACACTGAAGCTTTCTTT. Translating it yields CACSNGLNTEAFF.

This sequence joins TRBV20-1 and TRBJ2-1; 9 bases map to TRBD2. The V gene end was trimmed by 2 bases and the J gene end by 12 bases; junction bases not matched to a gene: 11. Germline assignment: CDR1 DFQATT and CDR2 SNEGSKA (reference sequence). There are 14 residues in the CDR3. The CDR3 nucleotides are TGCAGTGCTAGAAGTGAAGCGGGGGGTGGGCTGCAGTTCTTC. Encoded protein: CSARSEAGGGLQFF.

This clonotype was observed a few times. The genes are TRBV7-9 and TRBJ1-4, with 7 bases aligning to TRBD1. The CDR3 runs to 13 residues. Germline V CDR1 and CDR2: SEHNR, FQNEAQ (reference sequence). V gave up 5 bases and J gave up 7 bases; unmatched junction bases: 4. The CDR3 bases are TGTGCCAGCAGCATAAACAGGGGTGAAAAACTGTTTTTT. Amino acid sequence: CASSINRGEKLFF.

The count of this clonotype is one. This clone may be a read error of a much larger clone one base away. J is TRBJ2-3 and V is TRBV6-2 or TRBV6-3, with D uncertain. The CDR3 sequence is 13 residues long. The germline V gene has CDR1 MNHEY and CDR2 SVGEGT. The CDR3 region is CAGSSKETDTQYF. The CDR3 region has the DNA TGTGCCGGCAGTTCGAAGGAAACAGATACGCAGTATTTT.

In this sample, this clonotype turned up many times. V usage is TRBV28 and J usage is TRBJ2-1, with 8 nucleotides matching TRBD2. Germline V gives CDR1 MDHEN, CDR2 SYDVKM. V gave up 2 bases and J gave up 8 bases; unmatched junction bases: 11. The CDR3 covers 16 residues. In nucleotides, the CDR3 is TGTGCCAGCAGTTTAAGGGAGCGGGAGTTCGTGGATGAGCAGTTCTTC. This codes for CASSLREREFVDEQFF. Combining the CDR3 with reference TRBV28 and TRBJ2-1 gives the whole variable domain DVKVTQSSRYLVKRTGEKVFLECVQDMDHENMFWYRQDPGLGLRLIYFSYDVKMKEKGDIPEGYSVSREKKERFSLILESASTNQTSMYLCASSLREREFVDEQFFGPGTRLTVL.

This chain links TRBV7-2 with TRBJ2-7; 15 bases align to TRBD2. This CDR3 region has 17 residues. Germline lookup yields CDR1 SGHTA and CDR2 FQGNSA. V lost 3 bases and J lost 2; bases outside the gene matches: 5. The CDR3 is CASSFGLAGGSPYEQYF. CDR3 DNA: TGTGCCAGCAGCTTCGGACTAGCGGGAGGGAGCCCCTACGAGCAGTACTTC.

This clonotype was detected a few times. V and J are TRBV7-9 and TRBJ2-7, with D possibly being TRBD1 (6 bases). V lost 5 bases and J lost 5, with 19 bases in between. Per germline, CDR1 SEHNR and CDR2 FQNEAQ (reference sequence). The CDR3 loop spans 15 amino acids. CDR3 region: CASSERKGGSDEQYF. For the CDR3, the DNA is TGTGCCAGCAGCGAACGCAAAGGGGGATCCGACGAGCAGTACTTC.

In this sample, this clonotype turned up many times. This chain uses TRBV7-8 with TRBJ1-4; 8 bases fit TRBD1. V lost 5 bases and J lost 4; bases outside the gene matches: 6. The CDR3 contains 15 residues. Germline assignment: CDR1 SGHVS and CDR2 FQNEAQ. CDR3 loop: CASSQRTGRNEKLFF. Here the CDR3 DNA reads TGTGCCAGCAGCCAAAGGACAGGGCGTAATGAAAAACTGTTTTTT.

This clonotype was counted many times. CDR3 in amino acids: CASSQDLPQGAKNIQYF. The CDR3 DNA sequence: TGCGCCAGCAGCCAAGATCTTCCCCAGGGAGCCAAAAACATTCAGTACTTC. The chain has TRBV4-3 and TRBJ2-4; a weak D match, TRBD1 (5 bases). CDR1 and CDR2 from the germline V gene are LGHNA and YSLEER. The V end lost 0 bases, the J end lost 0 bases, and 12 bases lay between the germline ends. CDR3 length: 17 residues.

In its sample, this clonotype was seen many times. V is TRBV7-9 and J is TRBJ2-2, with 8 bases matching TRBD2. From germline, CDR1 is SEHNR and CDR2 FQNEAQ (reference sequence). This CDR3 comprises 15 residues. The ends lost 4 bases at V and 3 bases at J; junction bases unmatched: 4. CDR3 DNA sequence: TGTGCCAGCAGCTCCGGAGCGGGAGACACCGGGGAGCTGTTTTTT. As protein: CASSSGAGDTGELFF.

Many counts were recorded for this clonotype. The chain carries TRBV6-1 and TRBJ2-3; the match to TRBD1 covers 10 bases. After removal of 7 bases from V and 4 bases from J, the junction contained 8 bases not matched to a gene. CDR3 length: 15 amino acids. From germline, CDR1 is MNHNS and CDR2 SASEGT. In DNA form, the CDR3 reads TGTGCCAGCACCTGGACAGGGGGGAATGCAGATACGCAGTATTTT. Protein sequence: CASTWTGGNADTQYF.

There are many counts of this clonotype. V and J are TRBV20-1 and TRBJ2-7; TRBD2 is a possible D gene (5 bases). The CDR3 is made up of 13 amino acids. The germline gives CDR1 DFQATT, CDR2 SNEGSKA (reference sequence). The V gene lost 7 bases and the J gene lost 4 bases, with 17 bases spanning the gap. CDR3 sequence reads: CSVRGRADYEQYF. CDR3 bases: TGCAGTGTTCGCGGGCGGGCCGATTACGAGCAGTACTTC.

The chain is built from TRBV13 and TRBJ2-1, with D possibly being TRBD1 or TRBD2 (5 bases each). V was shortened by 5 bases and J by 9 bases, with 14 bases between the two germline ends. There are 13 residues in the CDR3. The germline V gene has CDR1 PRHDT and CDR2 FYEKMQ (reference sequence). CDR3 loop: CASSLRRDLEQFF. The CDR3 DNA follows: TGTGCCAGCAGCCTACGACGGGACCTTGAGCAGTTCTTC.

This clonotype has at least ten counts. The chain has TRBV7-6 and TRBJ2-3; 13 bases line up with TRBD2. Looked up from germline, CDR1 is SGHVS and CDR2 is FNYEAQ. V shed 3 bases and J 2 bases; nucleotides not matched to a gene: 5. The CDR3 length is 17 residues. The CDR3 spells CASSFGLAGAPTDTQYF. The CDR3 nucleotides read TGTGCCAGCAGCTTCGGACTAGCGGGAGCCCCCACAGATACGCAGTATTTT.

This clonotype came up a few times. The rearrangement joins TRBV28 to TRBJ2-2, with D tentatively TRBD1 or TRBD2 (5 bases each). The CDR3 covers 15 residues. Trimming left V 3 bases short and J 5 bases short, with 13 bases between. CDR1 and CDR2 (germline): MDHEN, SYDVKM. The CDR3: CASSFGTWGTGELFF. Here the CDR3 DNA reads TGTGCCAGCAGTTTTGGGACCTGGGGGACCGGGGAGCTGTTTTTT.

Many counts were recorded for this clonotype. The chain employs TRBV3-1 and TRBJ2-1; TRBD2 aligns across 9 bases. The V and J ends lost 0 bases and 3 bases, in that order; junction bases with no gene match: 0. Germline V gives CDR1 LGHDT, CDR2 YNNKEL (reference sequence). CDR3 length: 15 amino acids. CDR3 DNA sequence: TGTGCCAGCAGCCAAGAGACTAGCGGCTACAATGAGCAGTTCTTC. This codes for CASSQETSGYNEQFF.

The chain recombines TRBV20-1 with TRBJ1-1; D uncertain. V was trimmed by 3 bases and J by 8 bases, leaving 19 bases between them. Germline V gene lookup returns CDR1 DFQATT and CDR2 SNEGSKA (reference sequence). The CDR3 contains 14 residues. CDR3 region: CSARDLLAGLEAFF. CDR3 nucleotide sequence: TGCAGTGCTAGGGACCTATTGGCGGGGTTGGAAGCTTTCTTT.

This clonotype came up many times. The genes are TRBV11-2 and TRBJ2-2; D unclear. Germline V gene lookup returns CDR1 SGHAT and CDR2 FQNNGV. The V gene lost 3 bases and the J gene lost 2 bases, with 16 bases spanning the gap. The CDR3 consists of 17 residues. The CDR3 loop is CASSLVLGAVNTGELFF. As DNA, the CDR3 is TGTGCCAGCAGCTTGGTTCTCGGTGCGGTAAACACCGGGGAGCTGTTTTTT.

This clonotype was seen only a few times. The J gene is TRBJ2-1, the V gene TRBV3-1, with 9 bases aligning to TRBD2. The J segment lost 4 bases and the V segment lost 2 bases, leaving 12 bases of the junction unmatched. Germline CDR1 is LGHDT and CDR2 is YNNKEL (reference sequence). The CDR3 length is 18 residues. CDR3 sequence reads: CASSQTTFSSGMYNEQFF. CDR3 DNA: TGTGCCAGCAGCCAAACCACCTTTTCTAGCGGGATGTACAATGAGCAGTTCTTC.

The chain has TRBV10-1 and TRBJ2-7; D unresolved. The CDR3 is 13 residues long. The V end was cut by 6 bases, the J end by 3 bases, with 12 bases between. Germline assignment: CDR1 WNHNN and CDR2 SYGVQD (reference sequence). The CDR3 sequence is CASSLTINYEQYF. Here the CDR3 DNA reads TGCGCCAGCAGCTTGACCATTAACTACGAGCAGTACTTC.

A few counts support this clonotype. The chain is built from TRBV27 and TRBJ1-4; perhaps TRBD1 as D (5 bases). Germline V lookup: CDR1 MNHEY, CDR2 SMNVEV (reference sequence). The CDR3 length is 14 residues. Trimming pared 6 bases from V and 5 bases from J, leaving 13 bases between. CDR3 coding DNA: TGTGCCAGCAGAGTGGGACGGATGAATGAAAAACTGTTTTTT. This encodes CASRVGRMNEKLFF.

This clonotype was counted a single time. The rearrangement joins TRBV5-1 to TRBJ2-5; weak D call: TRBD1 (6 bases). The CDR3 sequence is 14 residues long. Germline V gene lookup returns CDR1 SGHRS and CDR2 YFSETQ. Between the trimmed V and J ends, which lost 4 bases and 3 bases, there was a span of 13 bases. This CDR3 is CASSPRTVKETQYF. In DNA, the CDR3 is TGCGCCAGCAGCCCCCGGACAGTAAAAGAGACCCAGTACTTC.

This clonotype was seen a few times. This chain connects TRBV20-1 to TRBJ2-7, with D possibly called TRBD1 or TRBD2 (5 bases each). V gave up 7 bases and J gave up 0 bases, with 16 bases separating them. CDR3 length equals 14 residues. The germline gives CDR1 DFQATT, CDR2 SNEGSKA (reference sequence). CDR3 loop: CSVHPGPYSYEQYF. CDR3 DNA: TGCAGTGTTCACCCGGGACCCTACTCCTACGAGCAGTACTTC.

The rearrangement links TRBV4-2 to TRBJ2-1; tentatively, D is TRBD2 (6 bases). With 2 bases removed from V and 2 bases from J, the gap between germline ends came to 10 bases. Germline CDR1 LGHNA, CDR2 YNFKEQ. This CDR3 region has 15 residues. The CDR3 protein is CASSQPGLAYNEQFF. In DNA form, the CDR3 reads TGTGCCAGCAGCCAACCGGGACTGGCCTACAATGAGCAGTTCTTC.

The chain combines TRBV15 with TRBJ2-7, with 13 positions matching TRBD2. V shed 5 bases and J 3 bases; nucleotides not matched to a gene: 4. The CDR3 sequence is 15 residues long. The germline CDR1 and CDR2 sequences are LNHNV and YYDKDF (reference sequence). For the CDR3, the DNA is TGTGCCACCAGCCCGGGACTAGCGGGACTCTACGAGCAGTACTTC. Translated: CATSPGLAGLYEQYF.

Only a few counts were recorded for this clonotype. The J gene is TRBJ2-1, the V gene TRBV4-3; 7 bases line up with TRBD2. The V and J ends lost 5 bases and 9 bases, in that order; junction bases with no gene match: 10. Germline V lookup: CDR1 LGHNA, CDR2 YSLEER. CDR3 length equals 14 residues. CDR3 DNA: TGCGCCAGCAGCGCTAGCGGTTGGGGTGGTGAGCAGTTCTTC. It yields the protein CASSASGWGGEQFF.

This clonotype was counted only a few times. The gene calls are TRBV10-3 and TRBJ2-1, with 9 positions matching TRBD2. The V gene's germline CDR1 is ENHRY and CDR2 SYGVKD. V was pared by 10 bases and J by 2 bases, with 12 bases of the junction left unmatched. The CDR3 covers 16 residues. CDR3 DNA: TGTGCCACAAGGGGCGAGACTAGCGGTACCTACAATGAGCAGTTCTTC. Residues: CATRGETSGTYNEQFF.